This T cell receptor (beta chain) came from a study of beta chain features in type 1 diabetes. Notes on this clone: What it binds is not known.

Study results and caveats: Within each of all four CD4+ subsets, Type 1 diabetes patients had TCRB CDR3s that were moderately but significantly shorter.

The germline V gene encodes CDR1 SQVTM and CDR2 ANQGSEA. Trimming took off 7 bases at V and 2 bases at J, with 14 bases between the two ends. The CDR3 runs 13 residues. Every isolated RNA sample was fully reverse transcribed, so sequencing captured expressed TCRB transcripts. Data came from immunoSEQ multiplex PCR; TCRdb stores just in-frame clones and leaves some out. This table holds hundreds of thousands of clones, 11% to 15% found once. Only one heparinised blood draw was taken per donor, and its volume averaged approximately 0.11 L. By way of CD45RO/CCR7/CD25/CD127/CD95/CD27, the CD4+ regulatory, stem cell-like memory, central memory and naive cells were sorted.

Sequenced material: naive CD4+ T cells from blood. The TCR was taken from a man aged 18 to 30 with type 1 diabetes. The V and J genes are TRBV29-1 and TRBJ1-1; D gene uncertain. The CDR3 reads CSAHSRDNTEAFF. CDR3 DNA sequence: TGCAGCGCCCATAGTCGGGATAACACTGAAGCTTTCTTT.